These T cell receptor beta chains were read from a single sample in a study of T cell responses to AZD1222 COVID-19 vaccine. The repertoire was sequenced with immunoSEQ multiplex PCR; TCRdb's copy has only in-frame clones and lacks some. The data hold more than 100,000 clones, with roughly nine tenths observed a single time. This specimen was peripheral blood, taken on day 0 of AZD1222 vaccination. These receptors originate from an adult in good health. Each CDR3 is given with its conserved first and last residue. Each record gives: clone size, J gene, D gene, V gene, CDR3 protein, CDR3 DNA. The D gene is left open where the match is weak. The size field is filled for only some rows; it gives once, few, many or a size class.

few TRBJ1-2 NA TRBV21-1 CASSNRRAGDYGYTF TGTGCCAGCAGCAATAGGAGGGCGGGGGACTATGGCTACACCTTC
NA TRBJ2-1 TRBD2 TRBV5-1 CASSLASGVANEQFF TGCGCCAGCAGCTTGGCTAGCGGGGTGGCCAATGAGCAGTTCTTC
NA TRBJ1-1 NA TRBV11-2 CASRGQVYTEAFF TGTGCCAGCAGGGGTCAGGTCTACACTGAAGCTTTCTTT
NA TRBJ1-6 TRBD1 TRBV7-9 CASTRTGDSPLHF TGTGCCAGCACCCGGACAGGCGATTCACCCCTCCACTTT
NA TRBJ1-1 NA TRBV7-9 CASSPNDRQIMNTEAFF TGTGCCAGCAGCCCCAACGATAGACAAATCATGAACACTGAAGCTTTCTTT
NA TRBJ1-5 TRBD1 TRBV6-1 CASSEADRVYQPQHF TGTGCCAGCAGTGAGGCTGACAGGGTATATCAGCCCCAGCATTTT
once TRBJ2-1 TRBD1 TRBV3-1/TRBV3-2 CASSRGTGNYNEQFF TGTGCCAGCAGCCGCGGGACAGGGAACTACAATGAGCAGTTCTTC
NA TRBJ1-6 NA TRBV5-1 CASSLLQTGTYSSSYNSPLHF TGCGCCAGCAGCCTCCTCCAAACAGGAACCTACTCCAGCTCCTATAATTCACCCCTCCACTTT
NA TRBJ1-4 NA TRBV15 CATSRVTYRATNEKLFF TGTGCCACCAGCAGAGTTACATACAGGGCAACTAATGAAAAACTGTTTTTT
NA TRBJ1-6 NA TRBV5-1 CASSLPNSPLHF TGCGCCAGCAGCTTACCCAATTCACCCCTCCACTTT
NA TRBJ1-4 NA TRBV19 CASSLNPNEKLFF TGTGCCAGTAGTCTAAACCCCAATGAAAAACTGTTTTTT
NA TRBJ1-1 TRBD1 TRBV28 CASKMGQLNTEAFF TGTGCCAGCAAAATGGGACAGCTGAACACTGAAGCTTTCTTT
NA TRBJ1-2 NA TRBV3-1/TRBV3-2 CASSLRTDTNYGYTF TGTGCCAGCAGCCTTCGGACAGATACTAACTATGGCTACACCTTC
few TRBJ1-3 TRBD1 TRBV29-1 CSGSTGVPGNTIYF TGCAGCGGGAGCACAGGGGTCCCTGGAAACACCATATATTTT
NA TRBJ1-3 NA TRBV7-6 CASSLEDNSGNTIYF TGTGCCAGCAGCTTAGAGGACAACTCTGGAAACACCATATATTTT
NA TRBJ1-1 TRBD1 TRBV2 CASRPGQYTEAFF TGTGCCAGCAGGCCGGGACAGTACACTGAAGCTTTCTTT
NA TRBJ2-3 NA TRBV3-1/TRBV3-2 CASSHSLQPQYF TGTGCCAGCAGCCACAGTCTGCAGCCGCAGTATTTT
NA TRBJ2-1 NA TRBV7-6 CASSLFSGPSSYNEQFF TGTGCCAGCAGCTTATTCTCGGGTCCAAGCTCCTACAATGAGCAGTTCTTC
NA TRBJ1-5 NA TRBV7-2 CASSLQPGLSNQPQHF TGTGCCAGCAGCTTACAACCGGGGCTGAGCAATCAGCCCCAGCATTTT
few TRBJ1-2 NA TRBV13 CASSLSPYGYTF TGTGCCAGCAGCCTATCGCCCTATGGCTACACCTTC
NA TRBJ2-1 NA TRBV10-3 CAISESGVPYNEQFF TGTGCCATCAGTGAGTCCGGCGTGCCCTACAATGAGCAGTTCTTC
NA TRBJ1-4 NA TRBV27 CASSLGGGEKLFF TGTGCCAGCAGTTTAGGGGGGGGTGAAAAACTGTTTTTT
NA TRBJ2-3 NA TRBV10-3 CAISELTGKNTQYF TGTGCCATCAGTGAGCTTACAGGGAAAAATACGCAGTATTTT
NA TRBJ1-2 NA TRBV6-5 CASSYVVPLNYGYTF TGTGCCAGCAGTTACGTGGTTCCCCTTAACTATGGCTACACCTTC
NA TRBJ1-1 NA TRBV4-3 CASSQDRANSLRAFF TGCGCCAGCAGCCAAGATCGGGCGAACTCCCTGCGAGCTTTCTTT
once TRBJ2-2 NA TRBV11-3 CASSLGGSANTGELFF TGTGCCAGCAGCTTAGGAGGATCCGCGAACACCGGGGAGCTGTTTTTT
NA TRBJ1-2 NA TRBV9 CASSVDLLGDYGYTF TGTGCCAGCAGCGTAGACCTTCTGGGTGACTATGGCTACACCTTC
once TRBJ2-1 NA TRBV6-4 CASSEGLSSYNEQFF TGTGCCAGCAGTGAAGGCTTAAGCTCCTACAATGAGCAGTTCTTC
NA TRBJ2-1 NA TRBV9 CASSPQGSSYNEQFF TGTGCCAGCAGCCCACAGGGCAGCTCCTACAATGAGCAGTTCTTC
NA TRBJ2-2 TRBD2 TRBV7-9 CASSPSAGESGELFF TGTGCCAGCAGCCCCTCGGCGGGGGAGAGCGGGGAGCTGTTTTTT
NA TRBJ2-3 TRBD2 TRBV5-4 CASSVGLAGGHDTQYF TGTGCCAGCAGCGTTGGACTAGCGGGGGGGCACGATACGCAGTATTTT
NA TRBJ2-7 NA TRBV11-2 CASSSTNWRSSYEQYF TGTGCCAGCAGCTCGACAAACTGGAGGAGCTCCTACGAGCAGTACTTC
once TRBJ2-7 NA TRBV7-3 CASSPQGGSYEQYF TGTGCCAGCAGTCCTCAGGGGGGCTCCTACGAGCAGTACTTC
NA TRBJ2-3 TRBD1 TRBV19 CASSIRGTGGSTDTQYF TGTGCCAGTAGTATAAGGGGGACAGGGGGTTCCACAGATACGCAGTATTTT
once TRBJ2-5 NA TRBV11-3 CASTETSGDSGTQYF TGTGCCAGCACCGAGACCTCGGGGGACTCCGGGACCCAGTACTTC
NA TRBJ1-5 NA TRBV18 CASSPPSARNQPQHF TGTGCCAGCTCACCACCGTCGGCAAGAAATCAGCCCCAGCATTTT
NA TRBJ1-2 TRBD1 TRBV5-4 CASSSPGQGAQGGYTF TGTGCCAGCAGCTCCCCGGGACAGGGGGCGCAGGGTGGCTACACCTTC
NA TRBJ2-2 NA TRBV27 CASQAPNTGELFF TGTGCCAGCCAGGCCCCCAACACCGGGGAGCTGTTTTTT
NA TRBJ1-2 NA TRBV3-1/TRBV3-2 CASSPRFF TGTGCCAGCAGCCCCAGGTTCTTC
once TRBJ2-1 TRBD2 TRBV30 CAWSVRQAGGQREQFF TGTGCCTGGAGTGTCCGACAAGCGGGAGGGCAGCGAGAGCAGTTCTTC
NA TRBJ1-6 TRBD1 TRBV29-1 CSVLTGSNSPLHF TGCAGCGTTCTGACAGGGAGCAATTCACCCCTCCACTTT
NA TRBJ1-2 NA TRBV29-1 CSVDSPRDYGYTF TGCAGCGTTGATAGTCCAAGGGACTATGGCTACACCTTC
NA TRBJ2-4 NA TRBV3-1/TRBV3-2 CASSPGTAKNIQYF TGTGCCAGCAGCCCTGGGACGGCCAAAAACATTCAGTACTTC
NA TRBJ1-6 TRBD1 TRBV19 CASSLGRDRGSPLHF TGTGCCAGTAGCCTCGGTCGGGACAGGGGTTCACCCCTCCACTTT
once TRBJ1-2 NA TRBV4-1 CASSQVRQAVWGYTF TGCGCCAGCAGCCAAGTAAGACAAGCGGTCTGGGGCTACACCTTC
NA TRBJ1-1 NA TRBV24-1 CATSGGALNTEAFF TGTGCCACCAGTGGGGGGGCCCTGAACACTGAAGCTTTCTTT
NA TRBJ1-2 NA TRBV28 CATRGGGTNGGYTF TGTGCCACCCGCGGGGGGGGGACGAATGGCGGCTACACCTTC
NA TRBJ1-3 NA TRBV5-1 CASSLGGFGNTIYF TGCGCCAGCAGCTTGGGAGGGTTTGGAAACACCATATATTTT
NA TRBJ1-1 NA TRBV7-9 CASSPSGSASEAFF TGTGCCAGCAGCCCCTCGGGATCTGCATCCGAAGCTTTCTTT
NA TRBJ2-2 NA TRBV5-1 CASSLAAMYTGELFF TGCGCCAGCAGCTTGGCGGCAATGTACACCGGGGAGCTGTTTTTT
NA TRBJ1-5 NA TRBV12-3/TRBV12-4 CASSTAAYQPQHF TGTGCCAGCAGTACAGCCGCTTATCAGCCCCAGCATTTT
NA TRBJ1-2 TRBD1 TRBV6-1 CASSEGPGQGYGYTF TGTGCCAGCAGTGAAGGGCCCGGACAGGGCTATGGCTACACCTTC
NA TRBJ1-2 NA TRBV9 CASSGARDGYTF TGTGCCAGCAGCGGCGCTAGGGATGGCTACACCTTC
few TRBJ2-1 TRBD2 TRBV2 CASRLAGGIPYNEQFF TGTGCCAGCAGACTAGCGGGAGGGATCCCCTACAATGAGCAGTTCTTC
NA TRBJ2-2 NA TRBV27 CASRASVATDTGELFF TGTGCCAGCAGAGCTAGCGTCGCCACGGACACCGGGGAGCTGTTTTTT
NA TRBJ1-5 NA TRBV5-6 CASSLADRPNQPQHF TGTGCCAGCAGCTTGGCGGACCGACCAAATCAGCCCCAGCATTTT
NA TRBJ2-3 NA TRBV7-7 CASSLGLSGTDTQYF TGTGCTAGCAGCTTAGGCCTATCTGGGACAGATACGCAGTATTTT
NA TRBJ1-1 NA TRBV5-1 CASSLGPRTEMNTEAFF TGCGCCAGCAGCTTGGGACCTCGGACCGAAATGAACACTGAAGCTTTCTTT
NA TRBJ1-1 TRBD1 TRBV3-1/TRBV3-2 CASSQDAGGTEAFF TGTGCCAGCAGCCAAGACGCAGGGGGGACTGAAGCTTTCTTT